A single sample gave rise to the 9 T cell receptor beta chains below, sequenced in a study of cytomegalovirus exposure and HLA in healthy donors. A multiplex PCR was run with 60 Vbeta primers and 13 Jbeta primers. Clones were read by immunoSEQ multiplex PCR, and TCRdb kept only the in-frame ones, dropping some. The table has about 180,000 clones, over 70% seen once. The source material was PBMCs. These receptors all stem from a man between 35 and 55 years old in good health and CMV-seronegative.

This clone was recorded a few times. The rearrangement joins TRBV18 to TRBJ2-5, with D possibly matching TRBD2 (5 bases). The germline V gene has CDR1 KGHSH and CDR2 LQKENI. The CDR3 runs to 16 residues. V was trimmed by 0 bases and J by 1 base, leaving 12 bases between them. The CDR3 DNA sequence: TGTGCCAGCTCACCACCGGGTTGGGAGATCCAAGAGACCCAGTACTTC. Residues: CASSPPGWEIQETQYF.

The chain carries TRBV7-2 and TRBJ2-7, with D uncertain. CDR1 is SGHTA and CDR2 is FQGNSA in the germline V gene. V lost 2 bases to trimming and J lost 9 bases, with 20 bases between them. The CDR3 spans 15 residues. The CDR3 sequence: CASSLRSGGIPGQYF. The CDR3 DNA is TGTGCCAGCAGCTTACGGTCGGGTGGCATCCCCGGGCAGTACTTC. Variable domain in full (rest from reference TRBV7-2 and TRBJ2-7): GAGVSQSPSNKVTEKGKDVELRCDPISGHTALYWYRQSLGQGLEFLIYFQGNSAPDKSGLPSDRFSAERTGGSVSTLTIQRTQQEDSAVYLCASSLRSGGIPGQYFGPGTRLTVT.

This chain uses TRBV18 with TRBJ2-1; 10 nucleotides line up with TRBD1. Germline loops: CDR1 KGHSH, CDR2 LQKENI. This CDR3 contains 15 residues. Trimming removed 8 bases from V and 8 bases from J; junction bases left unmatched: 12. The CDR3 loop is CASTPRDRGKDEQFF. As DNA, the CDR3 is TGTGCCAGCACCCCCCGGGACAGGGGTAAAGATGAGCAGTTCTTC.

The CDR3 sequence is CASSNRRSSSYNEQFF. DNA of the CDR3: TGTGCCAGCAGCAATAGGAGGTCTAGCTCCTACAATGAGCAGTTCTTC. The genes are TRBV7-8 and TRBJ2-1; D is possibly TRBD2 (5 bases). V was cut by 5 bases and J by 0 bases, with 14 bases left in between. The CDR3 is made up of 16 amino acids. From germline, CDR1 is SGHVS and CDR2 FQNEAQ.

This clone was detected a few times. V and J are TRBV6-4 and TRBJ2-1; 8 nucleotides align to TRBD1. This CDR3 contains 11 residues. The ends lost 6 bases at V and 10 bases at J; junction bases unmatched: 2. Germline loops: CDR1 MRHNA, CDR2 SNTAGT. The CDR3 nucleotides read TGTGCCAGCAGGACAGGGGTGGAGCAGTTCTTC. It is translated as CASRTGVEQFF.

This clone showed up just once. This rearrangement joins TRBV7-2 to TRBJ2-3; a possible D gene is TRBD2 (5 bases). Trimming shortened V by 5 bases and J by 4 bases, and 13 bases separated the two germline ends. The V gene's germline CDR1 is SGHTA and CDR2 FQGNSA. The CDR3 sequence is 14 residues long. The CDR3 region has the DNA TGTGCCAGCAGCCCTGGACTTCAAGCAGATACGCAGTATTTT. The encoded protein is CASSPGLQADTQYF.

The V and J genes are TRBV5-6 and TRBJ1-4; the match to TRBD1 covers 8 bases. The germline V gene encodes CDR1 SGHDT and CDR2 YYEEEE. V lost 3 bases and J lost 4; bases outside the gene matches: 5. This CDR3 region has 15 residues. Here the CDR3 reads CASSWGTGHNEKLFF. CDR3 sequence (DNA): TGTGCCAGCAGCTGGGGGACAGGTCATAATGAAAAACTGTTTTTT.

This clone is a singleton in its sample. The rearrangement joins TRBV9 to TRBJ2-7; possible D gene TRBD2, 6 bases. V dropped 4 bases and J dropped 0 bases, with 17 bases sitting between them. Germline lookup yields CDR1 SGDLS and CDR2 YYNGEE. The CDR3 is 16 amino acids. CDR3 in DNA: TGTGCCAGCAGCCCCCGGGGACTGTTTAGCTCCTACGAGCAGTACTTC. Translated, it gives CASSPRGLFSSYEQYF.

This clone appeared a single time. The J gene is TRBJ1-1, the V gene TRBV18; D is perhaps TRBD1 (6 bases). The CDR3 loop spans 17 amino acids. The V gene's germline CDR1 is KGHSH and CDR2 LQKENI. Trimming cost V 1 base and J 1 base, with 16 bases left between them. CDR3 nucleotides: TGTGCCAGCTCACCACAGGGGGAGGGAACTAAGAACACTGAAGCTTTCTTT. Protein product: CASSPQGEGTKNTEAFF.